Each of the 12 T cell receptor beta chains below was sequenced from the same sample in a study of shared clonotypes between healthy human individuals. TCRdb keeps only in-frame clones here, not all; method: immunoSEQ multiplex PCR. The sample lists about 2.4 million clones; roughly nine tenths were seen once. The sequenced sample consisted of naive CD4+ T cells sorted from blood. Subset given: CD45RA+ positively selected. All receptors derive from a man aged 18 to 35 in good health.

The CDR3 protein is CASSAGVPGQLGETQYF. Written as DNA, the CDR3 is TGTGCCAGCAGTGCCGGGGTACCGGGACAGTTGGGAGAGACCCAGTACTTC. The chain carries TRBV6-1 and TRBJ2-5; TRBD1 matches 7 bases. The CDR3 spans 17 residues. Germline V CDR1 and CDR2: MNHNS, SASEGT. V was clipped by 4 bases and J by 4 bases; unmatched bases: 15.

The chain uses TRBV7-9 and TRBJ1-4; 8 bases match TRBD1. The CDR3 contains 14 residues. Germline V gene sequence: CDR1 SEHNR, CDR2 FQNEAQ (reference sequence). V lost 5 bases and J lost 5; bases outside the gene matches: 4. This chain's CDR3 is CASSGWDRNEKLFF. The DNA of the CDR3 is TGTGCCAGCAGCGGCTGGGACAGGAATGAAAAACTGTTTTTT.

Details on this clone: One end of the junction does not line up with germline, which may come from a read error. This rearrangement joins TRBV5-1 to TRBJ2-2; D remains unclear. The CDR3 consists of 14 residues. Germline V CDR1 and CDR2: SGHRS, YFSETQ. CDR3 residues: CASRLENWAGELFF. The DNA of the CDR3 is TGCGCCAGCAGGTTGGAGAATTGGGCCGGGGAGCTGTTTTTT.

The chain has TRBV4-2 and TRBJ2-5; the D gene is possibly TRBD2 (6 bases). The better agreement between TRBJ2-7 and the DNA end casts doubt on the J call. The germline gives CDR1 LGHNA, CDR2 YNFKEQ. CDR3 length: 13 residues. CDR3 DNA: TGTGCCAGCAGCCAGGAGGGGCTCTACGAGCAGTACTTC. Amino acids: CASSQEGLYEQYF.

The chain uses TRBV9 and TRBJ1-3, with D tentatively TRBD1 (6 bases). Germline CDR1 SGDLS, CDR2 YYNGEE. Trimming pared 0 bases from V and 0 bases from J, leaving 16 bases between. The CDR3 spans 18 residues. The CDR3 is CASSVATADRLSGNTIYF. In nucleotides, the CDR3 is TGTGCCAGCAGCGTAGCTACCGCCGACAGGCTCTCTGGAAACACCATATATTTT.

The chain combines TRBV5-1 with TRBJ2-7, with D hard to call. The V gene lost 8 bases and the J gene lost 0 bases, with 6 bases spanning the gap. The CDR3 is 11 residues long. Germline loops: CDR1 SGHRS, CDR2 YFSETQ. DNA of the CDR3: TGCGCCAGTAGGGTCTCCTACGAGCAGTACTTC. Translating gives CASRVSYEQYF.

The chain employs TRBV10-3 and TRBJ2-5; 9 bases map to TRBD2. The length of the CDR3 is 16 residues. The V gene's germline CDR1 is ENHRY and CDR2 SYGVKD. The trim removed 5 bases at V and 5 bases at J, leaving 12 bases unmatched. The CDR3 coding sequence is TGTGCCATCAGTACCAGACTAGCGGCCCAGCGGGAGACCCAGTACTTC. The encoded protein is CAISTRLAAQRETQYF.

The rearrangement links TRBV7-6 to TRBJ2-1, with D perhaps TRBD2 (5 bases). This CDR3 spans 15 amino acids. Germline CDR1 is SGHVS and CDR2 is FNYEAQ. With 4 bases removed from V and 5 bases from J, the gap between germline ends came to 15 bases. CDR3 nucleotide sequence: TGTGCCAGCAGCTCGGGCACTAGTATCCACAATGAGCAGTTCTTC. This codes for CASSSGTSIHNEQFF.

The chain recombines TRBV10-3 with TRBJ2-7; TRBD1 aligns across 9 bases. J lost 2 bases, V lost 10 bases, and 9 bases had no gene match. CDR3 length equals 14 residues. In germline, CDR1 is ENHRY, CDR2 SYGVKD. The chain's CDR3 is CATETGTGTYEQYF. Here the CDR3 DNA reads TGTGCCACCGAAACCGGGACAGGGACCTACGAGCAGTACTTC.

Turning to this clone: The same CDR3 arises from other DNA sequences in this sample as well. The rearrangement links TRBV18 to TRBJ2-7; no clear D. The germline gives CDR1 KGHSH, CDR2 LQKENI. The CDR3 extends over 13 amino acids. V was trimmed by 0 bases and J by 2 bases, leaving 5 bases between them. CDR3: CASSPPTPYEQYF. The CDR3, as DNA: TGTGCCAGCTCACCACCAACGCCCTACGAGCAGTACTTC.

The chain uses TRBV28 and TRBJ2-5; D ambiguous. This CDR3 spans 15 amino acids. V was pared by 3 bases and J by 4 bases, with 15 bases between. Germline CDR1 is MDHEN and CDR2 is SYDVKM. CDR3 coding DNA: TGTGCCAGCAGTTTTAGGCAGGTAATAGGAGAGACCCAGTACTTC. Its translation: CASSFRQVIGETQYF. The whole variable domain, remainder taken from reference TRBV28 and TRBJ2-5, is DVKVTQSSRYLVKRTGEKVFLECVQDMDHENMFWYRQDPGLGLRLIYFSYDVKMKEKGDIPEGYSVSREKKERFSLILESASTNQTSMYLCASSFRQVIGETQYFGPGTRLLVL.

Written as DNA, the CDR3 is TGTGCCAGCTCACCAAGAGTGGAGGTGGGGCTGTTTTTT. Translation: CASSPRVEVGLFF. The rearrangement links TRBV18 to TRBJ2-2; perhaps TRBD2 as D (5 bases). The V end lost 2 bases, the J end lost 13 bases, and 14 bases lay between the germline ends. Germline loops: CDR1 KGHSH, CDR2 LQKENI. CDR3 length equals 13 residues.